The text below deals with one TCR beta chain. The target antigen is unknown. V was pared by 0 bases and J by 5 bases, with 20 bases between. CDR1 WSHSY and CDR2 SAAADI come from the germline V gene. The CDR3 contains 18 residues. The sample comes from a study of PD-1 blockade in mismatch repair-deficient tumors. Broader study findings: After pembrolizumab, tumor-resident clones rose rapidly, then generally contracted before radiologic responses.

The data were produced by immunoSEQ multiplex PCR, yet TCRdb's version contains in-frame clones alone and is incomplete. The sample holds tens of thousands of clones, more than 65% seen once. V and J are TRBV10-2 and TRBJ1-5; D uncertain. Sequencing was performed on peripheral blood, taken 12 weeks after starting pembrolizumab. This receptor was identified in an adult with mismatch repair-deficient cancer. CDR3 region: CASSESSTHGYRDQPQHF. The CDR3, as DNA: TGCGCCAGCAGTGAGTCTAGCACTCACGGGTATCGGGATCAGCCCCAGCATTTT.